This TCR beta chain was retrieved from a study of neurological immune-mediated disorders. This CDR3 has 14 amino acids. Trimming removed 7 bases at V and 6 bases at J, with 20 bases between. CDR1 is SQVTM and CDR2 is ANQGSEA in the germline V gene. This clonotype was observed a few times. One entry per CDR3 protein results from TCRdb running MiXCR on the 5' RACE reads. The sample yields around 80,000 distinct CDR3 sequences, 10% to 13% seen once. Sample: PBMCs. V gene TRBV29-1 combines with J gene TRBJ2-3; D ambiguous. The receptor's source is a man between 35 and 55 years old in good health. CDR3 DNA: TGCAGCGCCTCGGCTTTCTCCCTGGGGGATACGCAGTATTTT. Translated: CSASAFSLGDTQYF.